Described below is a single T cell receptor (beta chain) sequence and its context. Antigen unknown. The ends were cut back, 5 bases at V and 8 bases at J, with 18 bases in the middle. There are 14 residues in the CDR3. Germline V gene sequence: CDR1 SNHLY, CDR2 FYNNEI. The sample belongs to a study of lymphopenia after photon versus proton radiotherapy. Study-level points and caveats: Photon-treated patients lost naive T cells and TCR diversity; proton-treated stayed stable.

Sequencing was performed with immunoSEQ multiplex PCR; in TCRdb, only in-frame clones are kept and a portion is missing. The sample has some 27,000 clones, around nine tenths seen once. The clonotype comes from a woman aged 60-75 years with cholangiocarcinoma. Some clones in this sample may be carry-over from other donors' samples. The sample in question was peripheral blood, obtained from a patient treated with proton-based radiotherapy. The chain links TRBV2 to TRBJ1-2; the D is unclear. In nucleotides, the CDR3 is TGTGCCAGCAGTCTGACCGTGGGGATGGGGGGCTACACCTTC. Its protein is CASSLTVGMGGYTF.